The clone carrying this TCR beta chain was detected once. As originally analysed: Nucleated cell counts were estimated from reference gene primer amplification. The protocol was immunoSEQ multiplex PCR, while the TCRdb copy is restricted to in-frame clones and leaves out a portion. That table furnishes V, J and clone size, whereas the DNA furnished D and trimming. Here the sample spans about 130,000 clones, over 85% being singletons. The sample belongs to a study of blood T cell repertoires in COVID-19. Turning to the study itself: Donors in the United States, Italy and Spain gave samples during acute or convalescent COVID-19. The analysed material was cDNA or gDNA that came from T cells, B-cell-depleted T cells, or PBMCs.

Trimming cost V 4 bases and J 2 bases; bases outside gene matches: 6. The CDR3 is 16 residues long. The germline CDR1 and CDR2 sequences are SGHRS and YFSETQ. The clonotype was recovered from a man in his fifties or sixties with active COVID-19. The gene calls are TRBV5-1 and TRBJ2-3; 11 bases are a match to TRBD2. The source material was peripheral blood. CDR3 in amino acids: CASSGLAGGLTDTQYF. CDR3 in DNA: TGCGCCAGCAGCGGTTTAGCGGGGGGGCTCACAGATACGCAGTATTTT.